This T cell receptor (beta chain) was recorded in a study of T cells in Graves' hyperthyroidism and ophthalmopathy. Study conclusions and caveats: Model output signaled ophthalmopathy a median around 5.9 months ahead of onset.

The CDR3 regions of TCR beta were amplified from RNA transcripts. Initially, a first-round RT-PCR of the TCR CDR3 employed the HTBI primer set. A single record per CDR3 protein comes from TCRdb applying MiXCR to the multiplex PCR reads. The data contain some 210,000 distinct CDR3 sequences, roughly 18% of them singletons. The CDR3 extends over 14 amino acids. Germline V gene sequence: CDR1 SGHAT, CDR2 FQNNGV. Trimming shortened V by 0 bases and J by 1 base, and 6 bases separated the two germline ends. This clonotype was counted many times. No antigen is known for it. These patients, aged 18 to 65, had recently diagnosed hyperthyroidism lasting under 2 months. Diagnostic decisions used clinical symptoms, serum thyroxine and TRAb, thyroid ultrasound and orbital computed tomography.

Material for sequencing was blood. The V call is TRBV11-2, the J call TRBJ1-1; D is unresolved. This sequence originates from a man aged 50 to 60 with Graves' hyperthyroidism. CDR3 bases: TGTGCCAGCAGCTTAGATCGTCCGAACACTGAAGCTTTCTTT. It is translated as CASSLDRPNTEAFF.